Following are 15 T cell receptor beta chains from one sample sequenced in a study of shared clonotypes between healthy human individuals. The assay was immunoSEQ multiplex PCR, and TCRdb's table has in-frame clones only and misses some. The sample shows a few hundred thousand clones, around 86% of them seen only once. What was sequenced was memory CD8+ T cells sorted from blood. Subset specified: CD45RO+ cells pooled with CCR7-negative TemRA cells. Receptors were obtained from a man aged 18-30 years in good health.

The rearrangement joins TRBV7-9 to TRBJ1-2; D perhaps matches TRBD1 (6 bases). Germline-derived CDR1 and CDR2 are SEHNR and FQNEAQ (reference sequence). With 4 bases removed from V and 12 bases from J, the gap between germline ends came to 21 bases. The CDR3 runs to 14 residues. CDR3 in DNA: TGTGCCAGCAGCTCAGCCGGACAGTGGCTGGGCCACACCTTC. Its translation: CASSSAGQWLGHTF.

The chain couples TRBV28 to TRBJ1-2; D is undetermined. V was cut by 6 bases and J by 6 bases, with 14 bases left in between. The CDR3 loop spans 13 amino acids. Germline CDR1 and CDR2: MDHEN and SYDVKM. CDR3 loop: CASSRSVSNGYTF. In nucleotides, the CDR3 is TGTGCCAGCAGCCGATCGGTATCGAATGGCTACACCTTC.

The V gene is TRBV18, the J gene TRBJ2-5; TRBD2 matches at 7 bases. The junction had 11 bases not matched to a gene; V was cut back by 6 bases and J by 1 base. The CDR3 spans 16 residues. Germline V gives CDR1 KGHSH, CDR2 LQKENI. This CDR3 reads CASSLPGEGTQETQYF. CDR3 bases: TGTGCCAGCTCCCTCCCCGGGGAGGGAACCCAAGAGACCCAGTACTTC. The full variable domain, its missing parts supplied by reference TRBV18 and TRBJ2-5, is NAGVMQNPRHLVRRRGQEARLRCSPMKGHSHVYWYRQLPEEGLKFMVYLQKENIIDESGMPKERFSAEFPKEGPSILRIQQVVRGDSAAYFCASSLPGEGTQETQYFGPGTRLLVL.

The rearrangement joins TRBV7-9 to TRBJ1-1; D not certain. Per the germline V gene, CDR1 is SEHNR and CDR2 is FQNEAQ (reference sequence). V lost 3 bases, J lost 10 bases, and 12 bases lay in between. The length of the CDR3 is 12 residues. CDR3 in amino acids: CASSFFRVGAFF. DNA of the CDR3: TGTGCCAGCAGCTTTTTCCGTGTCGGAGCTTTCTTT.

The chain has TRBV5-4 and TRBJ2-3; perhaps D is TRBD1 or TRBD2 (5 bases each). Trimming took 2 bases from V and 5 from J, leaving 12 bases between them. CDR1 and CDR2 (germline): SGHNT, YYREEE (reference sequence). CDR3 length: 14 amino acids. In DNA form, the CDR3 reads TGTGCCAGCAGCTTTGGGGGAGCGGAAGATACGCAGTATTTT. It translates to CASSFGGAEDTQYF.

This chain links TRBV30 with TRBJ2-5, with 7 bases fitting TRBD1. Germline V gene sequence: CDR1 GTSNPN, CDR2 SVGIG (reference sequence). Losses at the gene ends were 2 bases for V and 3 bases for J; bases not matched to a gene: 12. The CDR3 sequence is 16 residues long. Written as DNA, the CDR3 is TGTGCCTGGAGTCTACGAGTGACAGGGCCAAAAGAGACCCAGTACTTC. It translates to CAWSLRVTGPKETQYF.

This clone occurred once. The rearrangement joins TRBV27 to TRBJ2-4; D may match TRBD1 or TRBD2 (5 bases each). The CDR3 covers 15 residues. Between the trimmed V and J ends, which lost 7 bases and 0 bases, there was a span of 13 bases. The germline CDR1 and CDR2 sequences are MNHEY and SMNVEV (reference sequence). CDR3 amino acids: CASTTGGGAKNIQYF. CDR3 in DNA: TGTGCCAGCACCACCGGTGGGGGAGCCAAAAACATTCAGTACTTC.

The chain recombines TRBV15 with TRBJ1-2; D is undetermined. From germline, CDR1 is LNHNV and CDR2 YYDKDF (reference sequence). There are 15 residues in the CDR3. Trimming cost V 0 bases and J 10 bases, with 18 bases left between them. CDR3 sequence (DNA): TGTGCCACCAGCAGAGATAGGCCAACAGAGATCACCTACACCTTC. This sequence encodes CATSRDRPTEITYTF.

This clone was seen only once. The rearrangement uses TRBV21-1 and TRBJ1-2; the tabulated D call, TRBD1, remains unverified against the DNA. TRBV21-1 is described as a pseudogene. CDR3 length: 18 residues. CDR3 region: CASSKLGARGPYIYGYTF. The CDR3, as DNA: TGTGCCAGCAGCAAATTAGGCGCCAGGGGGCCCTATATCTATGGCTACACCTTC.

The chain has TRBV10-3 and TRBJ2-3; 9 bases agree with TRBD1. From germline, CDR1 is ENHRY and CDR2 SYGVKD. V was pared by 3 bases and J by 8 bases, with 15 bases of the junction left unmatched. The length of the CDR3 is 17 residues. CDR3 loop: CAISDAYWGQGRSTQYF. The CDR3 region has the DNA TGTGCCATCAGTGATGCGTATTGGGGACAGGGTCGAAGTACGCAGTATTTT.

As to this clone: The sample carries other DNA sequences with the same CDR3. The CDR3, as DNA: TGTGCCAGCAGCTCACAGGGAAATGAGCAGTTCTTC. Translation: CASSSQGNEQFF. This chain connects TRBV7-9 to TRBJ2-1, with D possibly TRBD1 on 6 matching bases. V was cut by 4 bases and J by 7 bases, with 8 bases left in between. The CDR3 sequence is 12 residues long. Germline CDR1 is SEHNR and CDR2 is FQNEAQ (reference sequence).

The V call is TRBV21-1, the J call TRBJ2-2. TRBV21-1 is tagged as a pseudogene. The CDR3 spans 15 residues. The CDR3 here is CASSTRGRNTGELFF. The CDR3 DNA follows: TGTGCCAGCAGCACGAGGGGACGAAACACCGGGGAGCTGTTTTTT.

This chain connects TRBV27 to TRBJ1-2; 8 bases map to TRBD1. There are 14 residues in the CDR3. The germline V gene has CDR1 MNHEY and CDR2 SMNVEV (reference sequence). V was clipped by 5 bases and J by 1 base; unmatched bases: 3. The CDR3 sequence: CASSGQGFNYGYTF. CDR3 bases: TGTGCCAGCAGTGGACAGGGCTTTAACTATGGCTACACCTTC.

By sample share, this clone is medium-sized (0.01 to 0.1%). This CDR3 is also generated by other DNA sequences in the sample. The V gene is TRBV4-2, the J gene TRBJ2-7; D might be TRBD1 or TRBD2, each matching 6 bases. Germline CDR1 reads LGHNA; CDR2 reads YNFKEQ. The length of the CDR3 is 12 residues. Trimming stripped 5 bases from V and 4 bases from J, with 9 bases between. DNA of the CDR3: TGTGCCAGCAGCGAGGGGGGTTACGAGCAGTACTTC. Translated: CASSEGGYEQYF.

This clone has a handful of counts. The V and J genes are TRBV5-6 and TRBJ1-6; 10 bases line up with TRBD1. Germline V lookup: CDR1 SGHDT, CDR2 YYEEEE. With V trimmed by 4 bases and J by 9 bases, 7 bases remained unmatched. CDR3 length equals 15 residues. The CDR3 reads CASSGRTGGSSPLHF. The CDR3 DNA follows: TGTGCCAGCAGCGGCCGGACAGGGGGAAGTTCACCCCTCCACTTT.